This record concerns one T cell receptor beta chain sequence. The germline V gene encodes CDR1 GTSNPN and CDR2 SVGIG (reference sequence). The V gene lost 5 bases and the J gene lost 4 bases, with 12 bases spanning the gap. This CDR3 is 14 amino acids long. The record originates from a study of blood T cell repertoires in COVID-19. Study summary: The study drew acute and convalescent COVID-19 samples from the United States, Italy and Spain.

Using immunoSEQ multiplex PCR, the repertoire was profiled, and TCRdb retains in-frame clones only, with some absent. This table has approximately 300,000 clones, 75% to 90% appearing once. Material: peripheral blood. The receptor comes from a middle-aged woman with acute or convalescent COVID-19. This rearrangement joins TRBV30 to TRBJ1-6, with D possibly TRBD1 on 6 matching bases. The DNA of the CDR3 is TGTGCCTGGTTACAGGGAGAGTATAATTCACCCCTCCACTTT. It specifies CAWLQGEYNSPLHF.